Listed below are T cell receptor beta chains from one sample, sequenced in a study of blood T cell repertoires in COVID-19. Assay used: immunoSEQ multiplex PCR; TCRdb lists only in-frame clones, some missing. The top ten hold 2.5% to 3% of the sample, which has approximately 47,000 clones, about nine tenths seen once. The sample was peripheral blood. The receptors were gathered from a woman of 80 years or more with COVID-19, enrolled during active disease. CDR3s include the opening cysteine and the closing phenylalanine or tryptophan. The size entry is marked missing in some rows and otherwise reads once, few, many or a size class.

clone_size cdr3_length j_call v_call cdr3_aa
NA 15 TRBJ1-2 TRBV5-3 CARSLRGQGTDGYTF
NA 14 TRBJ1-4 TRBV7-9 CASSLGTGKEKLFF
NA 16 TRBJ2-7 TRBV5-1 CASSLRGAASSYEQYF
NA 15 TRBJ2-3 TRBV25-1 CASSEYGKGTDTQYF
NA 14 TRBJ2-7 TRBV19 CASSLTGGIYEQYF
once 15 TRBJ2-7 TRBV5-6 CASSLRREGSYEQYF
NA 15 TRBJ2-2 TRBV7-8 CASSAHVRDTGELFF
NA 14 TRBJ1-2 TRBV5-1 CASSPGTGFGGYTF
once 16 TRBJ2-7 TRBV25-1 CASSDETGVRVYEQYF
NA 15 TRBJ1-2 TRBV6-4 CASSYQGTTNYGYTF
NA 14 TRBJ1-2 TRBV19 CASTPDPGKYGYTF
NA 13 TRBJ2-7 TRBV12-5 CASGLIDSYEQYF
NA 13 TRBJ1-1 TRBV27 CASSSRDNTEAFF
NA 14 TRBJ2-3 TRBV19 CATDRGALTDTQYF
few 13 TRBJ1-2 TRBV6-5 CASTPGSLYGYTF
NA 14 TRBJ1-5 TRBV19 CASSFDRGDQPQHF
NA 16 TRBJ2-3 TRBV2 CASTASGGLYTDTQYF
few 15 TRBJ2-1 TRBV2 CASSRTSASYNEQFF
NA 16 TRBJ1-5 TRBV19 CASSIWTGTVDQPQHF
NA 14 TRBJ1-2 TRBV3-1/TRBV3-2 CASSDLQGGYGYTF
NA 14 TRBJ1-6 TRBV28 CASRMGGYNSPLHF
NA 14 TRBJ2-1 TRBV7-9 CASSLWGTSVEQFF
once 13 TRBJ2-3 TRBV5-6 CASSRQGTDTQYF
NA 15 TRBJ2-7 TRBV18 CASSPGLAGVNEQYF
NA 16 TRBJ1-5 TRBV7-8 CASSSPTGGFNQPQHF
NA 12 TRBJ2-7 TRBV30 CAWSPQNYEQYF
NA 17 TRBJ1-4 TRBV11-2 CASSLAGQSGEYEKLFF
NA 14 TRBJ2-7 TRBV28 CASSLGSYSYEQYF
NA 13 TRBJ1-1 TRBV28 CASSRDRVTEAFF